This T cell receptor beta chain derives from a study of T cell responses to AZD1222 COVID-19 vaccine. CDR1 SGHNT and CDR2 YYREEE come from the germline V gene (reference sequence). Trimming stripped 4 bases from V and 9 bases from J, with 11 bases between. This CDR3 region has 12 residues. The data were produced by immunoSEQ multiplex PCR, yet TCRdb's version contains in-frame clones alone and is incomplete. The sample records over 150,000 clones, roughly 92% being singletons. The sequence derives from an adult who received the AZD1222 COVID-19 vaccine. The sample in question was peripheral blood, obtained 28 days after the second AZD1222 dose. The V and J genes are TRBV5-4 and TRBJ2-1; TRBD2 is a possible D gene (5 bases). The CDR3 DNA follows: TGTGCCAGCAGCGCCACTAGAGTTGAGCAGTTCTTC. Amino acid sequence: CASSATRVEQFF.